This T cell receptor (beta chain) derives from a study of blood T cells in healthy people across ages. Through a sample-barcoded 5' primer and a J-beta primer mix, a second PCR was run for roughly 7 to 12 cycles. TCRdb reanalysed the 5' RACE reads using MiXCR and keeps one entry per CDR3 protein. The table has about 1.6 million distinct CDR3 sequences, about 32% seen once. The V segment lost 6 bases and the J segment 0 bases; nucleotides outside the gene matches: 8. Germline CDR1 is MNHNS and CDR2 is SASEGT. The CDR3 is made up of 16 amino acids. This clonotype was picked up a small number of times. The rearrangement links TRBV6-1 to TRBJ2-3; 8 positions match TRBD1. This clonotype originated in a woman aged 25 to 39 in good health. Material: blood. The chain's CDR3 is CASSALRGPSTDTQYF. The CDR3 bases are TGTGCCAGCAGCGCACTCAGGGGGCCTAGCACAGATACGCAGTATTTT.